These 27 T cell receptor beta chains came from one sample sequenced in a study of regulatory T cells in long-lasting Graves disease. Sample time point: newly diagnosed GD, antithyroid drugs for less than 3 months. PBMCs provided the RNA from which the TCR library was made. CDR3-region Arm-PCR and iRepertoire HTBI primers produced the TCR beta libraries. TCRdb processed the multiplex PCR reads anew with MiXCR; each CDR3 protein has one entry. The sample has around 250,000 distinct CDR3 sequences, 18% seen once; the top ten hold around 15%. This same sample was also part of a study on T cells in Graves' hyperthyroidism and ophthalmopathy.

The sample consisted of peripheral blood mononuclear cells (PBMCs), taken at new diagnosis, from a patient treated with antithyroid drugs. These receptors all come from a woman between 25 and 40 years old with Graves disease.

This clonotype was counted at least ten times. This chain connects TRBV7-9 to TRBJ2-1, with D uncertain. V was pared by 2 bases and J by 6 bases, with 11 bases between. In germline, CDR1 is SEHNR, CDR2 FQNEAQ (reference sequence). CDR3 size: 14 residues. This CDR3 is CASSLTGLGNEQFF. The CDR3 bases are TGTGCCAGCAGCTTAACCGGGTTAGGCAATGAGCAGTTCTTC.

Comment on this clonotype: A much larger clone differs by one base, so this may be a read error. This chain's CDR3 is CSAREDRAKNTQYF. As DNA, the CDR3 is TGCAGTGCTAGAGAGGACAGAGCCAAAAACACTCAGTACTTC. The V and J genes are TRBV20-1 and TRBJ2-4, with TRBD1 as a possible D gene (6 bases). Germline-derived CDR1 and CDR2 are DFQATT and SNEGSKA (reference sequence). This CDR3 comprises 14 residues.

Ten or more counts support this clonotype. V is TRBV3-1 and J is TRBJ1-1; D gene unclear. This CDR3 has 12 amino acids. Trimming shortened V by 1 base and J by 8 bases, and 8 bases separated the two germline ends. CDR1 is LGHDT and CDR2 is YNNKEL in the germline V gene (reference sequence). The CDR3 region has the DNA TGTGCCAGCAGCCAAGGTGGCCCAGAAGCTTTCTTT. As protein: CASSQGGPEAFF.

This chain links TRBV6-2 or TRBV6-3 with TRBJ1-3; D might be TRBD1 (5 bases). Trimming left V 4 bases short and J 0 bases short, with 7 bases between. The CDR3 has 14 amino acids. Germline V gene sequence: CDR1 MNHEY, CDR2 SVGEGT. The DNA for the CDR3 is TGTGCCAGCAGTTCGGGGACCTCTGGAAACACCATATATTTT. Protein: CASSSGTSGNTIYF.

In its sample, this clonotype was seen many times. V usage is TRBV28 and J usage is TRBJ1-2; the D gene is possibly TRBD1 (5 bases). The germline V and J ends were trimmed by 5 bases and 2 bases, with 15 bases remaining between them. This CDR3 has 15 residues. The germline CDR1 and CDR2 sequences are MDHEN and SYDVKM. The CDR3 DNA reads TGTGCCAGCAGTCCCGCCCAGGGACGCAACTATGGCTACACCTTC. It is translated as CASSPAQGRNYGYTF.

The table lists this clonotype with many counts. The genes are TRBV12-3 or TRBV12-4 and TRBJ1-2, with a possible D match to TRBD1 (6 bases). This CDR3 is built from 14 residues. Trimming cost V 7 bases and J 4 bases, with 16 bases left between them. CDR3 in amino acids: CASTLWGAGYGYTF. The CDR3 DNA sequence: TGTGCCAGCACCCTCTGGGGGGCAGGCTATGGCTACACCTTC.

Many counts were recorded for this clonotype. The chain uses TRBV27 and TRBJ1-1; D is unclear. V was clipped by 1 base and J by 4 bases, with 13 bases between them. The CDR3 spans 15 residues. The germline V gene has CDR1 MNHEY and CDR2 SMNVEV (reference sequence). CDR3: CASSLYWMGSTEAFF. CDR3 sequence (DNA): TGTGCCAGCAGTTTATATTGGATGGGGAGCACTGAAGCTTTCTTT.

This clonotype occurred many times. V gene TRBV28 combines with J gene TRBJ2-1; TRBD2 aligns across 10 bases. Germline V gene data show CDR1 as MDHEN and CDR2 as SYDVKM. CDR3 length: 16 amino acids. V lost 2 bases and J lost 8; bases outside the gene matches: 9. In DNA form, the CDR3 reads TGTGCCAGCAGTTTAGATAAGCGGGGGGGCCGAGATGAGCAGTTCTTC. It is translated as CASSLDKRGGRDEQFF. The full variable domain, its missing parts supplied by reference TRBV28 and TRBJ2-1, is DVKVTQSSRYLVKRTGEKVFLECVQDMDHENMFWYRQDPGLGLRLIYFSYDVKMKEKGDIPEGYSVSREKKERFSLILESASTNQTSMYLCASSLDKRGGRDEQFFGPGTRLTVL.

This clonotype was seen at least ten times. The V gene is TRBV27, the J gene TRBJ2-7; 10 nucleotides line up with TRBD1. The germline V gene encodes CDR1 MNHEY and CDR2 SMNVEV (reference sequence). CDR3 length equals 16 residues. V lost 2 bases, J lost 5 bases, and 9 bases stayed unmatched. This CDR3 is CASSLEDRGLRDEQYF. DNA of the CDR3: TGTGCCAGCAGTTTAGAAGACAGGGGGCTTAGGGACGAGCAGTACTTC.

This clonotype was counted many times. This chain joins TRBV5-1 and TRBJ2-1, with 7 positions matching TRBD1. The CDR3 runs 15 residues. With 1 base clipped from V and 4 bases from J, the junction kept 5 bases outside the gene matches. Germline values: CDR1 SGHRS, CDR2 YFSETQ. DNA of the CDR3: TGCGCCAGCAGCTTGCCGGACAGGCGGTACAATGAGCAGTTCTTC. It is translated as CASSLPDRRYNEQFF.

This clonotype has a count of ten or more. The J gene is TRBJ1-5, the V gene TRBV20-1; the D gene is possibly TRBD1 (6 bases). Trimming took off 0 bases at V and 5 bases at J, with 14 bases between the two ends. The CDR3 loop spans 15 amino acids. Germline V lookup: CDR1 DFQATT, CDR2 SNEGSKA (reference sequence). The CDR3 bases are TGCAGTGCTAGAGAGGGGGGGGCAGGGGATCAGCCCCAGCATTTT. It codes for CSAREGGAGDQPQHF.

The CDR3 loop reads CASSGYWDRSSYEQYF. In DNA, the CDR3 is TGTGCCAGCAGTGGTTACTGGGACAGGAGCTCCTACGAGCAGTACTTC. V and J are TRBV6-1 and TRBJ2-7; the match to TRBD1 covers 8 bases. V was pared by 4 bases and J by 0 bases, with 8 bases of the junction left unmatched. Germline lookup yields CDR1 MNHNS and CDR2 SASEGT. This CDR3 is 16 amino acids long.

V gene TRBV27 combines with J gene TRBJ1-2, with a possible D match to TRBD1 (6 bases). The germline gives CDR1 MNHEY, CDR2 SMNVEV (reference sequence). The CDR3 runs to 15 residues. Trimming left V 2 bases short and J 4 bases short, with 14 bases between. The CDR3 loop reads CASSLMGEGGYGYTF. The CDR3 DNA reads as TGTGCCAGCAGTTTAATGGGGGAGGGGGGCTATGGCTACACCTTC.

The chain has TRBV11-2 and TRBJ1-2; no firm D call. V was trimmed by 4 bases and J by 5 bases, leaving 11 bases between them. The CDR3 loop spans 13 amino acids. Germline CDR1 reads SGHAT; CDR2 reads FQNNGV. Here the CDR3 reads CASSSTWEYGYTF. The CDR3 DNA follows: TGTGCCAGCAGCTCGACATGGGAATATGGCTACACCTTC. The full variable domain, rest sourced from reference TRBV11-2 and TRBJ1-2, is EAGVAQSPRYKIIEKRQSVAFWCNPISGHATLYWYQQILGQGPKLLIQFQNNGVVDDSQLPKDRFSAERLKGVDSTLKIQPAKLEDSAVYLCASSSTWEYGYTFGSGTRLTVV.

This clonotype was seen a handful of times. V and J are TRBV4-1 and TRBJ1-1; D gene uncertain. Per the germline V gene, CDR1 is MGHRA and CDR2 is YSYEKL. CDR3 length equals 14 residues. Trimming removed 4 bases from V and 4 bases from J, with 13 bases in between. This CDR3 reads CASSLGRFPTEAFF. As DNA, the CDR3 is TGCGCCAGCAGCCTAGGACGCTTCCCCACTGAAGCTTTCTTT.

At least ten counts were recorded for this clonotype. The CDR3 protein is CASSLITTNEKLFF. CDR3 DNA sequence: TGTGCCAGCAGTTTGATTACAACTAATGAAAAACTGTTTTTT. This chain connects TRBV12-3 or TRBV12-4 to TRBJ1-4, with no clear D. V lost 3 bases, J lost 0 bases, and 5 bases lay in between. The CDR3 has 14 amino acids.

This clonotype came up a few times. The chain recombines TRBV25-1 with TRBJ1-1; D remains unclear. Looked up from germline, CDR1 is MGHDK and CDR2 is SYGVNS. V shed 5 bases and J shed 3 bases, with 7 bases lying between them. The CDR3 spans 12 residues. The DNA of the CDR3 is TGTGCCAGCAGTAACGGCTACACTGAAGCTTTCTTT. It is translated as CASSNGYTEAFF.

In this sample, this clonotype turned up many times. The genes are TRBV18 and TRBJ1-4; D is possibly TRBD1 (5 bases). The CDR3 totals 16 residues. Germline V gene data show CDR1 as KGHSH and CDR2 as LQKENI. The V gene lost 6 bases and the J gene lost 3 bases, with 17 bases spanning the gap. Here the CDR3 DNA reads TGTGCCAGCTCGCGGGACCCACCTTCTCCTAATGAAAAACTGTTTTTT. Its translation: CASSRDPPSPNEKLFF.

In the case of this clonotype: Since a far larger clone is one base different, this is likely a read error. The chain has TRBV11-1 and TRBJ1-1; unclear D gene. The CDR3 is 15 amino acids. Looked up from germline, CDR1 is SGHAT and CDR2 is FQDESV (reference sequence). The CDR3 loop is CTSSLDSAMNTEAFF. The CDR3 DNA is TGTACCAGCAGCTTAGACTCCGCCATGAACACTGAAGCTTTCTTT.

This chain connects TRBV27 to TRBJ1-6; 9 bases line up with TRBD1. The germline V gene has CDR1 MNHEY and CDR2 SMNVEV (reference sequence). V was clipped by 5 bases and J by 10 bases; unmatched bases: 6. The CDR3 consists of 14 residues. CDR3 sequence reads: CASSLWDRDSPLHF. The CDR3 DNA sequence: TGTGCCAGCAGTCTCTGGGACAGGGACTCACCCCTCCACTTT.

This clonotype was counted at least ten times. This sequence joins TRBV20-1 and TRBJ2-7; D is perhaps TRBD2 (5 bases). CDR1 is DFQATT and CDR2 is SNEGSKA in the germline V gene (reference sequence). The CDR3 totals 14 residues. Between the trimmed V and J ends, which lost 3 bases and 0 bases, there was a span of 12 bases. The CDR3 DNA follows: TGCAGTGCTAGCGTGTGGACTGGCTCCTACGAGCAGTACTTC. The encoded protein is CSASVWTGSYEQYF.

This clonotype was seen many times. The chain joins TRBV6-1 to TRBJ2-7; TRBD1 matches at 9 bases. The CDR3 contains 16 residues. The trim removed 6 bases at V and 2 bases at J, leaving 11 bases unmatched. CDR1 is MNHNS, CDR2 SASEGT, per germline. CDR3 residues: CASRKQAGTGTYEQYF. CDR3 sequence (DNA): TGTGCCAGCAGGAAACAAGCCGGGACAGGGACCTACGAGCAGTACTTC.

Notes on this clonotype: One base separates it from a far larger clone, so it is likely a read error. The CDR3 here is CASSLSSGTYNEQFF. The CDR3 DNA is TGTGCCAGCAGCCTATCGTCGGGGACATACAATGAGCAGTTCTTC. The chain carries TRBV12-3 or TRBV12-4 and TRBJ2-1; tentatively, D is TRBD1 (6 bases). V dropped 6 bases and J dropped 4 bases, with 16 bases sitting between them. The CDR3 is made up of 15 amino acids.

This rearrangement joins TRBV12-3 or TRBV12-4 to TRBJ1-1, with TRBD1 matching over 7 bases. Trimming removed 1 base from V and 11 bases from J; junction bases left unmatched: 7. The CDR3 consists of 13 residues. The CDR3 DNA reads TGTGCCAGCAGTTTAGACCAGACAGGGACGGCTTTCTTT. Its translation is CASSLDQTGTAFF.

This chain uses TRBV12-3 or TRBV12-4 with TRBJ2-3; D is unclear. Trimming took 3 bases from V and 5 from J, leaving 12 bases between them. There are 14 residues in the CDR3. The chain's CDR3 is CASSFGGSRDTQYF. CDR3 in DNA: TGTGCCAGCAGTTTTGGCGGATCTAGAGATACGCAGTATTTT.

This clonotype was counted ten times or more. The chain employs TRBV5-8 and TRBJ1-5, with no clear D. Trimming removed 4 bases from V and 6 bases from J, with 11 bases in between. Germline assignment: CDR1 SGHTS and CDR2 YDEGEE. This CDR3 has 13 amino acids. The CDR3 DNA sequence: TGTGCCAGCAGCACATCCGGGCTTCAGCCCCAGCATTTT. Its protein product is CASSTSGLQPQHF.

This clonotype was picked up many times. The rearrangement uses TRBV10-1 and TRBJ2-7, with TRBD1 as a possible D gene (6 bases). The CDR3 extends over 14 amino acids. Germline V gene lookup returns CDR1 WNHNN and CDR2 SYGVQD (reference sequence). V shed 5 bases and J shed 2 bases, with 13 bases lying between them. CDR3 in amino acids: CASSNRDPPYEQYF. DNA for the CDR3: TGCGCCAGCAGTAACAGGGATCCCCCCTACGAGCAGTACTTC.